Reported below is one T cell receptor beta chain. The CDR3 is made up of 14 amino acids. V lost 2 bases, J lost 1 base, and 10 bases lay in between. Germline CDR1 and CDR2: SGHRS and YFSETQ. This sample stems from a study of blood T cell repertoires in COVID-19. Repertoires were generated with immunoSEQ multiplex PCR, while TCRdb's copy carries only in-frame clones and drops some. The repertoire consists of about 13,000 clones, with around four fifths occurring once and the leading ten covering about a third. The V call is TRBV5-1, the J call TRBJ2-7, with D tentatively TRBD2 (5 bases). Specimen: peripheral blood. This sequence originates from a human donor in a cohort sampled during active COVID-19. Here the CDR3 DNA reads TGCGCCAGCAGCTTTCGGGATAGATCCTACGAGCAGTACTTC. Its protein product is CASSFRDRSYEQYF.